Listed below are T cell receptor beta chains from one sample, sequenced in a study of blood T cell repertoires in COVID-19. TCRdb's table, derived via immunoSEQ multiplex PCR, lists solely in-frame clones and lacks some. This sample has roughly 170,000 clones, with around 79% found just once. Sequenced: peripheral blood. The receptors derive from a woman aged 70-85 years with acute or convalescent COVID-19. CDR3s include the opening cysteine and the closing phenylalanine or tryptophan. A D gene is named only where the DNA matches it firmly. The size entry is marked missing in some rows and otherwise reads once, few, many or a size class.

j_call,d_call,clone_size,v_call,cdr3_nt,cdr3_aa
TRBJ2-5,.,.,TRBV3-1/TRBV3-2,TGTGCCAGCAGCCAAGCTAGGGGCAGCCAAGAGACCCAGTACTTC,CASSQARGSQETQYF
TRBJ2-7,.,.,TRBV24-1,TGTGCCACCGAATCGAACAGGGCAGGCGAGCAGTACTTC,CATESNRAGEQYF
TRBJ1-1,.,.,TRBV20-1,TGCAGTGCTAGTCACGGCCGGGACTGGGCGACGAACACTGAAGCTTTCTTT,CSASHGRDWATNTEAFF
TRBJ2-2,TRBD2,.,TRBV14,TGTGCCAGCAGCCAGGATCTAGCGGGCGGGAACACCGGGGAGCTGTTTTTT,CASSQDLAGGNTGELFF
TRBJ2-2,.,.,TRBV9,TGTGCCAGCAGCCTCAGGGGGGAGGTCACCGGGGAGCTGTTTTTT,CASSLRGEVTGELFF
TRBJ1-2,.,.,TRBV11-1,TGTGCCAGCAGCCCCGGACTGGTATATGGCTACACCTTC,CASSPGLVYGYTF
TRBJ2-7,.,.,TRBV2,TGTGCCAGCAGTGAGGGCAGACACTACGAGCAGTACTTC,CASSEGRHYEQYF
TRBJ1-2,.,.,TRBV27,TGTGCCAGCAGCCCGGCGGCCTATTTTCATGGCTACACCTTC,CASSPAAYFHGYTF
TRBJ1-4,TRBD1,few,TRBV15,TGTGCCACCAGACCGGACAGGGTCGCGGAAAAACTGTTTTTT,CATRPDRVAEKLFF
TRBJ1-1,.,.,TRBV5-1,TGCGCCAGCAGCGACGGCGCGGCAGAAAGGACTGAAGCTTTCTTT,CASSDGAAERTEAFF
TRBJ1-1,.,.,TRBV9,TGTGCCAGCAGCAAGACAGCGAACACTGAAGCTTTCTTT,CASSKTANTEAFF
TRBJ1-6,TRBD1,.,TRBV6-5,TGTGCCAGCAGTAAACCGCAGGGGGATTCACCCCTCCACTTT,CASSKPQGDSPLHF
TRBJ1-6,.,.,TRBV7-3,TGTGCCAGCAGCTTAATGCACAGTTCTAATTCACCCCTCCACTTT,CASSLMHSSNSPLHF
TRBJ2-1,TRBD2,few,TRBV2,TGTGCCAGCAGGGAGACTAGCGGGATCAATGAGCAGTTCTTC,CASRETSGINEQFF
TRBJ1-2,.,.,TRBV27,TGTGCCAGCAGTTTCCGGGGATCGAGAGGCTACACCTTC,CASSFRGSRGYTF
TRBJ2-3,.,few,TRBV1,TGCACCAGCTACCTTCCAACAGCCTGGTGTGCGGGGAAACGCACTCTCACAGATACGCAGTATTTT,CTSYLPTAWCAGKRTLTDTQYF
TRBJ2-7,TRBD2,.,TRBV2,TGTGCCTCCAGGGCCACTAGCGGGAGACGTGTGCAGTACTTC,CASRATSGRRVQYF
TRBJ2-5,.,.,TRBV15,TGTGCCACCAGCAGAGATCTCAGGGAAGGAGAGACCCAGTACTTC,CATSRDLREGETQYF
TRBJ2-7,.,.,TRBV11-1,TGTGCCAGCAGCTTAGGGCCATCCTACGAGCAGTACTTC,CASSLGPSYEQYF
TRBJ2-1,TRBD2,.,TRBV7-3,TGTGCCAGCAGCTTTAATGGCGGGAGTTCGTTCGGTGAGCAGTTCTTC,CASSFNGGSSFGEQFF
TRBJ2-1,.,few,TRBV6-1,TGTGCCAGCAGTGAATTTGGGAGCTCCTACAATGAGCAGTTCTTC,CASSEFGSSYNEQFF
TRBJ1-5,.,.,TRBV19,TGTGCCAGTAGTATGACACGCGATCAGCCCCAGCATTTT,CASSMTRDQPQHF
TRBJ2-1,.,.,TRBV5-1,TGCGCCAGCAGCTTGCTAGGAGGGGACTCCTACAATGAGCAGTTCTTC,CASSLLGGDSYNEQFF
TRBJ2-7,TRBD1,.,TRBV5-1,TGCGCCAGCAGCTTCTCCCCAGGGGGTATCTCCTACGAGCAGTACTTC,CASSFSPGGISYEQYF
TRBJ2-3,.,.,TRBV6-6,TGTGCCAGCAGCCAACAGGGCTGGCCTAGCACAGATACGCAGTATTTT,CASSQQGWPSTDTQYF
TRBJ2-6,.,.,TRBV10-1,TGCGCCAGCAGTGACACGGCTGGGGCCAACGTCCTGACTTTC,CASSDTAGANVLTF
TRBJ1-2,TRBD1,few,TRBV7-9,TGTGCCAGCAGCTCTGGCGGGGGACAGGACTATGGCTACACCTTC,CASSSGGGQDYGYTF
TRBJ2-3,.,.,TRBV2,TGTGCCAGCAGAACTGTACGCAGCACAGATACGCAGTATTTT,CASRTVRSTDTQYF
TRBJ1-3,TRBD1,.,TRBV6-1,TGTGCCAGCAGTGAAAGGGACAGGGCGTCTGGAAACACCATATATTTT,CASSERDRASGNTIYF
TRBJ1-3,.,.,TRBV25-1,TGTGCCAGCAGTGAGCCGGCTGGAAACACCATATATTTT,CASSEPAGNTIYF
TRBJ1-3,.,few,TRBV11-2,TGTGCCAGCAGCTTAGCGGGGGGCACCATATATTTT,CASSLAGGTIYF
TRBJ2-5,.,.,TRBV12-3/TRBV12-4,TGTGCCAGCAGTTTTAATGTACTAGAGACCCAGTACTTC,CASSFNVLETQYF
TRBJ2-2,.,few,TRBV11-2,TGTGCCAGCGGTCCCTGGGGGGACGCGAACACCGGGGAGCTGTTTTTT,CASGPWGDANTGELFF
TRBJ2-7,TRBD2,few,TRBV11-3,TGTGCCAGCAGCCCAGGGACTAGCGACTCCTACGAGCAGTACTTC,CASSPGTSDSYEQYF
TRBJ2-2,.,.,TRBV10-3,TGTGCCATTGAGGGTAGGAACACCGGGGAGCTGTTTTTT,CAIEGRNTGELFF
TRBJ2-2,.,.,TRBV2,TGTGCCAGCCTTGCAGGGCCCCCCGGGGAGCTGTTTTTT,CASLAGPPGELFF
TRBJ1-6,.,.,TRBV3-1/TRBV3-2,TGTGCCAGCAGCCTCAATACAGGGACCCAGGGGCCCCTCCACTTT,CASSLNTGTQGPLHF
TRBJ2-1,.,.,TRBV13,TGTGCCAGCAGTCCCGTTAGGAGCTCCTACAATGAGCAGTTCTTC,CASSPVRSSYNEQFF
TRBJ2-7,TRBD2,.,TRBV4-1,TGCGCCAGCAGCCAAGGGAGCGGGAGGGCCTACGAGCAGTACTTC,CASSQGSGRAYEQYF
TRBJ2-3,TRBD1,.,TRBV20-1,TGCAGTGCTAGTTTCCGGGACAGCTCCACAGATACGCAGTATTTT,CSASFRDSSTDTQYF
TRBJ2-2,TRBD2,.,TRBV4-2,TGTGCCAGCAGCCGGACTAGCGTAAACACCGGGGAGCTGTTTTTT,CASSRTSVNTGELFF
TRBJ2-1,TRBD1,.,TRBV2,TGTGCCAGCCGGGGACAGACCCCCGAGCAGTTCTTC,CASRGQTPEQFF
TRBJ1-3,.,.,TRBV7-2,TGTGCCAGCAGCTTCGGAGGGGCATTGGGAAACACCATATATTTT,CASSFGGALGNTIYF
TRBJ1-5,TRBD1,.,TRBV19,TGTGCCAGTAGTACTCTGACAGGGGTAGGTAACAATCAGCCCCAGCATTTT,CASSTLTGVGNNQPQHF
TRBJ2-1,.,.,TRBV6-4,TGTGCCGCGGCAAGGGACTCAGACTCCAATGAGCAGTTCTTC,CAAARDSDSNEQFF
TRBJ2-1,TRBD2,.,TRBV7-9,TGTGCCAGCAGAAAACTAGCGGCCATATCCAATGAGCAGTTCTTC,CASRKLAAISNEQFF
TRBJ1-6,TRBD1,.,TRBV3-1/TRBV3-2,TGTGCCAGCAGCCAATTCCAGGGGGCAAATTCACCCCTCCACTTT,CASSQFQGANSPLHF
TRBJ2-7,.,.,TRBV7-9,TGTGCCAGCAGCTTGGGGGCGACCTACGAGCAGTACTTC,CASSLGATYEQYF
TRBJ2-7,TRBD1,.,TRBV5-1,TGCGCCAGTCGTTCTCTAGGGGGCCTAGCCGAGCAGTACTTC,CASRSLGGLAEQYF
TRBJ2-7,.,once,TRBV19,TGTGCCAGTAGTCCCGAAGGGCGGGGCTACGAGCAGTACTTC,CASSPEGRGYEQYF
TRBJ1-1,TRBD1,.,TRBV5-1,TGCGCCAGCAGCTCCGCAGGGGGCGGTCAGGGCACTGAAGCTTTCTTT,CASSSAGGGQGTEAFF